This TCR beta chain was observed in a study of T-cell reconstitution after alpha-beta-depleted transplantation in children. Study-wide results and limits: When one year had passed after transplant, most T-cell counts and diversity came from newly produced T cells. Reports say that about two months after transplant, the alpha-beta T cells came out of several hundred graft clones that had expanded.

A library of TCRbeta sequences, prepared with unique molecular identifiers, was generated. A single record per CDR3 protein comes from TCRdb applying MiXCR to the PCR reads. In the table there are about 130,000 distinct CDR3 sequences, about 9.5% of which are singletons. For this clonotype: Its antigen is not known.

V shed 2 bases and J shed 2 bases, with 10 bases lying between them. The germline gives CDR1 SGHRS, CDR2 YFSETQ. The CDR3 consists of 15 residues. The chain is built from TRBV5-1 and TRBJ2-2; TRBD1 is a possible D gene (5 bases). This material consisted of PBMCs, mostly from graft donor cells, taken 180 days after TCRalphabeta/CD19-depleted stem cell transplant. This clonotype originated in a girl less than two years old who had a stem cell transplant for combined immunodeficiency, so the T cells may come from the graft donor. CDR3 DNA sequence: TGCGCCAGCAGCTTACGGACATCCAACACCGGGGAGCTGTTTTTT. Translation gives CASSLRTSNTGELFF.